These 22 T cell receptor beta chains share one sample of origin, sequenced in a study of blood T cell repertoires in COVID-19. The method was immunoSEQ multiplex PCR; TCRdb's version includes in-frame clones alone and lacks a portion of them. The data contain more than 100,000 clones, roughly 87% of them singletons. Sequenced sample: peripheral blood. Source of these receptors: a man in his fifties in a cohort sampled during active COVID-19.

This chain connects TRBV5-5 to TRBJ1-5, with a possible D match to TRBD1 (5 bases). Trimming left V 0 bases short and J 3 bases short, with 7 bases between. Germline loops: CDR1 SGHKS, CDR2 YYEKEE (reference sequence). CDR3 length: 14 residues. The CDR3 nucleotides read TGTGCCAGCAGCTTGGCAGGGAACAATCAGCCCCAGCATTTT. This translates into CASSLAGNNQPQHF. The full variable domain, with the rest looked up from reference TRBV5-5 and TRBJ1-5, is DAGVTQSPTHLIKTRGQQVTLRCSPISGHKSVSWYQQVLGQGPQFIFQYYEKEERGRGNFPDRFSARQFPNYSSELNVNALLLGDSALYLCASSLAGNNQPQHFGDGTRLSIL.

The V gene is TRBV7-6, the J gene TRBJ2-5; D might be TRBD2 (6 bases). The CDR3 sequence is 13 residues long. CDR1 and CDR2 (germline): SGHVS, FNYEAQ. V lost 0 bases, J lost 5 bases, and 7 bases lay in between. CDR3 region: CASSLAAGETQYF. In nucleotides, the CDR3 is TGTGCCAGCAGCTTAGCGGCGGGGGAGACCCAGTACTTC.

The J gene is TRBJ1-2, the V gene TRBV6-5; no clear D gene. The CDR3 extends over 13 amino acids. The V gene lost 2 bases and the J gene lost 8 bases, with 12 bases spanning the gap. Germline lookup yields CDR1 MNHEY and CDR2 SVGAGI. CDR3 residues: CASSYLDAGGYTF. The CDR3 bases are TGTGCCAGCAGTTACCTGGATGCGGGCGGCTACACCTTC.

The V gene is TRBV18, the J gene TRBJ1-3; maybe TRBD1 (6 bases). The CDR3 extends over 16 amino acids. Germline V gene data show CDR1 as KGHSH and CDR2 as LQKENI. Trimming took 6 bases from V and 0 from J, leaving 15 bases between them. CDR3 sequence (DNA): TGTGCCAGCTCTCCCGGGACACTAGTCTCTGGAAACACCATATATTTT. This sequence encodes CASSPGTLVSGNTIYF.

The V call is TRBV12-3 or TRBV12-4, the J call TRBJ2-7; tentatively, D is TRBD2 (6 bases). The CDR3 contains 13 residues. V was trimmed by 6 bases and J by 6 bases, leaving 15 bases between them. The CDR3 region has the DNA TGTGCCAGCAGCAGTAGCGCGGGGTCCGAGCAGTACTTC. It is translated as CASSSSAGSEQYF.

The rearrangement uses TRBV5-1 and TRBJ1-1; D is perhaps TRBD1 (5 bases). Germline V gene lookup returns CDR1 SGHRS and CDR2 YFSETQ. This CDR3 has 14 amino acids. V was pared by 4 bases and J by 7 bases, with 17 bases between. The chain's CDR3 is CASSDNVGGGEAFF. The CDR3, as DNA: TGCGCCAGCAGCGATAACGTTGGGGGAGGTGAAGCTTTCTTT. The full variable domain, its missing parts supplied by reference TRBV5-1 and TRBJ1-1, is KAGVTQTPRYLIKTRGQQVTLSCSPISGHRSVSWYQQTPGQGLQFLFEYFSETQRNKGNFPGRFSGRQFSNSRSEMNVSTLELGDSALYLCASSDNVGGGEAFFGQGTRLTVV.

The V gene is TRBV7-8, the J gene TRBJ1-1; 7 bases map to TRBD1. The V gene end was trimmed by 5 bases and the J gene end by 8 bases; junction bases not matched to a gene: 11. CDR1 is SGHVS and CDR2 is FQNEAQ in the germline V gene. This CDR3 region has 14 residues. The CDR3 region has the DNA TGTGCCAGCAGCCAGGGGGGATCCGGCGCCGAAGCTTTCTTT. Amino acid sequence: CASSQGGSGAEAFF.

The V gene is TRBV6-1, the J gene TRBJ2-7; TRBD1 agrees at 10 bases. The germline V gene has CDR1 MNHNS and CDR2 SASEGT. The junction had 6 bases not matched to a gene; V was cut back by 4 bases and J by 0 bases. There are 16 residues in the CDR3. The CDR3 here is CASSAPGQGSSYEQYV. CDR3 bases: TGTGCCAGCAGTGCCCCGGGACAGGGGAGCTCCTACGAGCAGTACGTC.

V and J are TRBV4-1 and TRBJ2-1; 11 bases map to TRBD2. The J segment lost 4 bases and the V segment lost 0 bases, leaving 5 bases of the junction unmatched. Germline V lookup: CDR1 MGHRA, CDR2 YSYEKL. The CDR3 has 17 residues. The CDR3 nucleotides are TGCGCCAGCAGCCAAGAGGTACTAGCGGGGGCATACAATGAGCAGTTCTTC. Its protein product is CASSQEVLAGAYNEQFF.

V usage is TRBV5-5 and J usage is TRBJ1-2; tentatively, D is TRBD1 (6 bases). Between the trimmed V and J ends, which lost 4 bases and 4 bases, there was a span of 17 bases. Germline CDR1 is SGHKS and CDR2 is YYEKEE (reference sequence). The CDR3 is 15 amino acids. CDR3 DNA sequence: TGTGCCAGCAGCGATCCGACAGGCAGGGGCTATGGCTACACCTTC. Translating gives CASSDPTGRGYGYTF.

Written as DNA, the CDR3 is TGTGCCAGCAGCCCAGGACAGGGACGACCTGGAAACACCATATATTTT. The encoded protein is CASSPGQGRPGNTIYF. The V and J genes are TRBV7-9 and TRBJ1-3; 8 bases align to TRBD1. Germline CDR1 and CDR2: SEHNR and FQNEAQ (reference sequence). This CDR3 region has 16 residues. V lost 5 bases and J lost 2; bases outside the gene matches: 8.

The CDR3 is CASSFQRGGGLPSSYNEQFF. CDR3 DNA: TGTGCCAGCAGTTTCCAAAGGGGAGGCGGGCTACCTTCCTCCTACAATGAGCAGTTCTTC. The chain carries TRBV27 and TRBJ2-1; D possibly corresponds to TRBD2 (6 bases). V gave up 3 bases and J gave up 0 bases, with 24 bases separating them. The germline CDR1 and CDR2 sequences are MNHEY and SMNVEV (reference sequence). This CDR3 has 20 amino acids.

The rearrangement links TRBV7-6 to TRBJ2-5; a weak D match, TRBD2 (6 bases). Germline assignment: CDR1 SGHVS and CDR2 FNYEAQ. V was cut by 5 bases and J by 5 bases, with 15 bases left in between. There are 14 residues in the CDR3. CDR3 nucleotides: TGTGCCAGCAGCGCCACCGGGACTCTGGAGACCCAGTACTTC. This gives the protein CASSATGTLETQYF. The full variable domain, in which reference TRBV7-6 and TRBJ2-5 provide the parts outside the CDR3, is GAGVSQSPRYKVTKRGQDVALRCDPISGHVSLYWYRQALGQGPEFLTYFNYEAQQDKSGLPNDRFSAERPEGSISTLTIQRTEQRDSAMYRCASSATGTLETQYFGPGTRLLVL.

The chain has TRBV3-1 (or the pseudogene TRBV3-2) and TRBJ2-3; TRBD2 matches at 13 bases. This CDR3 spans 16 amino acids. V lost 2 bases to trimming and J lost 2 bases; unmatched junction nucleotides: 1. CDR1 and CDR2 (germline): LGHDT, YNNKEL (reference sequence). CDR3 loop: CASSQTSGGVTDTQYF. The CDR3 DNA reads as TGTGCCAGCAGCCAAACTAGCGGGGGGGTCACAGATACGCAGTATTTT.

This rearrangement joins TRBV6-1 to TRBJ1-6; D is unresolved. CDR1 and CDR2 (germline): MNHNS, SASEGT. The CDR3 contains 13 residues. Trimming shortened V by 3 bases and J by 10 bases, and 10 bases separated the two germline ends. The CDR3: CASSDRVRSPLHF. The CDR3 region has the DNA TGTGCCAGCAGTGATCGGGTCCGGTCACCCCTCCACTTT.

The chain uses TRBV6-1 and TRBJ1-6; tentative D call: TRBD1 (5 bases). Germline V gives CDR1 MNHNS, CDR2 SASEGT. CDR3 length: 16 residues. V gave up 4 bases and J gave up 7 bases, with 17 bases separating them. The CDR3 region is CASSAPPRQLNSPLHF. The CDR3 DNA sequence: TGTGCCAGCAGTGCCCCGCCAAGACAGTTAAATTCACCCCTCCACTTT.

For this clone: At the DNA level, this CDR3 is encoded by other sequences in the same sample as well. V gene TRBV24-1 combines with J gene TRBJ2-1, with 12 bases that match TRBD2. Losses at the gene ends were 4 bases for V and 3 bases for J; bases not matched to a gene: 3. CDR1 KGHDR and CDR2 SFDVKD come from the germline V gene. The CDR3 loop spans 16 amino acids. CDR3 amino acids: CATSDPSGGDYNEQFF. CDR3 sequence (DNA): TGTGCCACCAGTGACCCTAGCGGGGGGGACTACAATGAGCAGTTCTTC.

The V and J genes are TRBV6-1 and TRBJ1-2; TRBD1 is a possible D gene (5 bases). Germline V lookup: CDR1 MNHNS, CDR2 SASEGT. V was trimmed by 3 bases and J by 0 bases, leaving 8 bases between them. This CDR3 spans 14 amino acids. This chain's CDR3 is CASSDRGSNYGYTF. CDR3 coding DNA: TGTGCCAGCAGTGATAGGGGATCTAACTATGGCTACACCTTC.

This rearrangement joins TRBV7-6 to TRBJ2-5; a weak D match, TRBD2 (5 bases). With 6 bases removed from V and 2 bases from J, the gap between germline ends came to 10 bases. The CDR3 runs 13 residues. The germline CDR1 and CDR2 sequences are SGHVS and FNYEAQ. CDR3 region: CASSTRGQETQYF. The DNA for the CDR3 is TGTGCCAGCAGTACTCGCGGGCAAGAGACCCAGTACTTC.

This chain links TRBV15 with TRBJ1-1, with a possible D match to TRBD1 (5 bases). Trimming cost V 10 bases and J 3 bases, with 15 bases left between them. CDR1 and CDR2 from the germline V gene are LNHNV and YYDKDF (reference sequence). CDR3 size: 13 residues. Written as DNA, the CDR3 is TGTGCCATCGCGGGACTCGATGACACTGAAGCTTTCTTT. Translated, it gives CAIAGLDDTEAFF.

The V and J genes are TRBV19 and TRBJ1-2, with D possibly being TRBD1 (5 bases). Germline V lookup: CDR1 LNHDA, CDR2 SQIVND (reference sequence). V dropped 4 bases and J dropped 4 bases, with 13 bases sitting between them. The CDR3 length is 14 residues. Here the CDR3 DNA reads TGTGCCAGTAGTACTTCAGGGTTGGGCTATGGCTACACCTTC. This gives the protein CASSTSGLGYGYTF.

V is TRBV11-3 and J is TRBJ1-1; the D is unclear. The CDR3 is 13 amino acids. Germline V CDR1 and CDR2: SGHNT, YENEEA. Trimming removed 4 bases at V and 1 base at J, with 7 bases between. Here the CDR3 reads CASSSQANTEAFF. In nucleotides, the CDR3 is TGTGCCAGCAGCTCGCAGGCGAACACTGAAGCTTTCTTT.